This is a list of T cell receptor beta chains from one sample in a study of STAT5B mutations in CD4+ large granular lymphocyte leukemia. The data were produced by immunoSEQ multiplex PCR, yet TCRdb's version contains in-frame clones alone and is incomplete. The sample carries tens of thousands of clones, about 80% recorded once. The sample taken for sequencing was CD4+ T cells from blood buffy coats. Source of these receptors: a human donor in good health. CDR3s leave out the opening cysteine and the closing phenylalanine or tryptophan.

v_gene	j_gene	CDR3aa
TRBV11-3	TRBJ2-1	ASSLGVISYNEQF
TRBV6-5	TRBJ1-4	AAAGSGSGEKLF
TRBV28	TRBJ2-5	ASSFSESRDRVY
TRBV5-4	TRBJ2-1	ASSTDRGSRNEQF
TRBV9	TRBJ2-1	ASSVVSNPHNEQF
TRBV11-2	TRBJ2-3	ASSHRGLAIDTQY
TRBV6-6	TRBJ2-7	ASSYGEQGQGYEQY
TRBV6-1	TRBJ1-3	ASSEASRGTGNTIY
TRBV28	NA	ASSLYQGAYEQY
TRBV28	TRBJ2-3	ASSRGFMTDTQY
TRBV6-1	TRBJ2-5	ASSEGSWESWETQY
TRBV7-6	TRBJ2-5	ASSQPLAGGAETQY
TRBV6-1	TRBJ1-3	ASSGSTGNTIY
TRBV9	TRBJ1-5	ASSGTGNNQPQH
TRBV18	TRBJ2-1	ASSPLDLYSGTSREQF
TRBV27	TRBJ2-2	ASSLRTGGGTGELF
TRBV7-9	TRBJ2-7	ASSPDRQGTVRTTEQY
TRBV5-1	TRBJ2-1	ASSITSHNEQF
TRBV7-5	TRBJ1-1	VRSSNSTGTGSWTRLGEAF
TRBV5-6	TRBJ1-1	ASSFPLQGAGNTEAF
TRBV7-2	TRBJ2-6	ASSLGGANVLT
TRBV18	TRBJ2-7	ASSTGWEDEQY
TRBV5-4	TRBJ2-1	ASSLWGVAQGNEQF
TRBV27	TRBJ1-6	ASSSWTGGNSPLH
TRBV5-1	TRBJ2-1	ASSLEGLAGVSSYNEQF
TRBV7-9	TRBJ2-2	ASSLIDANTGELF
TRBV6-1	TRBJ2-3	ASSEAGGKGTQY
TRBV11-2	TRBJ2-7	ASSRSFTGDVYEQY
TRBV10-1	TRBJ1-2	ASRQAGSRYGYT
TRBV11-1	TRBJ1-6	ASSRGQGINSPLH
TRBV5-4	TRBJ2-3	ASSSGLQGFADTQY
TRBV11-2	TRBJ1-1	ASSSSGVTEAF
TRBV11-2	TRBJ2-5	ASRNDSQETQY
TRBV5-4	TRBJ2-1	ASSLVGLNNEQF
TRBV28	TRBJ2-7	ASSFPGGGASYEQY
TRBV18	TRBJ2-7	ASSPSGTAPQLYEQY
TRBV10-3	TRBJ2-1	AISPREGEQF
TRBV27	TRBJ1-1	ASSPTGRMNTEAF
TRBV28	TRBJ1-6	ASSLGQFYNSPLH
TRBV5-4	TRBJ2-7	ASSSGGDPGRYEQY
TRBV18	TRBJ2-4	ASSPPAKNIQY
TRBV5-1	TRBJ2-7	ASSLRPTVYEQY
TRBV19	TRBJ2-3	ASSITSGGTDTQY
TRBV9	TRBJ2-1	ASSVEGLAVYNEQF
TRBV6-1	TRBJ1-1	ASRTQGQNTEAF
TRBV2	TRBJ2-6	ASSEGTGRGLGGANVLT
TRBV6-1	TRBJ1-4	ATLTGATNEKLF
TRBV29-1	TRBJ1-1	SVSLDSEAF
TRBV2	TRBJ2-1	ASSGYNEQF
TRBV5-1	TRBJ2-2	ASSSSSGSTGELF
TRBV28	TRBJ2-3	AAGVKGYTSTDTQY
TRBV7-2	TRBJ1-1	ASSPGGGGARTEAF
TRBV7-9	TRBJ1-1	ASSLQVNTEAF
TRBV7-2	TRBJ2-4	ASSLSQGGQNIQY
TRBV4-2	NA	ASSQETSGRLVPPYEQY
TRBV6-1	TRBJ2-7	ASREHGGPNEQY
TRBV4-1	TRBJ1-1	ASSQGQGGVNTEAF
TRBV10-1	TRBJ2-7	ASSGQGDHEQY
TRBV5-1	TRBJ2-3	ASSPRTSDTQY